The source of this TCR beta chain is a study of molecular identifiers for immune sequencing clone quantification. Naive CD8 T cells were FACS-sorted by CD8+CD4-CCR7+CD45RA+ markers. This clonotype was seen only a few times. Bulk TCR libraries used previously described methods and listed TCR primers. MiXCR was run by TCRdb on the PCR reads, yielding one entry per CDR3 protein. The sample records over 300,000 distinct CDR3 sequences, 24% being singletons. V was trimmed by 8 bases and J by 6 bases, leaving 18 bases between them. CDR3 length: 14 residues. Per germline, CDR1 MNHEY and CDR2 SVGEGT. The source material was naive CD8+ T cells from blood, with Jurkat cell RNA spiked in. Stated subset: FACS-sorted CD8+CD4-CCR7+CD45RA+ naive T cells. The TCR comes from a human donor in good health. Some libraries in this study had Jurkat cell RNA spiked in. The V call is TRBV6-2 or TRBV6-3, the J call TRBJ2-3; the D is unclear. The CDR3 reads CASWGGHGLDTQYF. The CDR3 region has the DNA TGTGCCAGCTGGGGTGGTCACGGTTTGGATACGCAGTATTTT.